Detailed here is one T cell receptor (beta chain). The sample originates from a study of radiotherapy plus CTLA-4 blockade in lung cancer. Study at large: Objective responses were seen in around 20% of patients, disease control in approximately 30%.

Data came from immunoSEQ multiplex PCR; TCRdb stores just in-frame clones and leaves some out. The sample has around 110,000 clones; around 85% are singletons. The sequence was obtained from a human donor with non-small cell lung cancer that progressed on radiotherapy plus ipilimumab. Some clones in this sample may be carry-over from other donors' samples. The sequenced sample was peripheral blood, obtained from a patient treated with radiotherapy plus ipilimumab.

The CDR3 reads CASSTTGGRETQYF. As DNA, the CDR3 is TGTGCCAGCAGCACGACAGGGGGCCGAGAGACCCAGTACTTC. The rearrangement uses TRBV5-4 and TRBJ2-5, with 10 bases fitting TRBD1. Per the germline V gene, CDR1 is SGHNT and CDR2 is YYREEE (reference sequence). CDR3 size: 14 residues. V lost 4 bases and J lost 4; bases outside the gene matches: 4.